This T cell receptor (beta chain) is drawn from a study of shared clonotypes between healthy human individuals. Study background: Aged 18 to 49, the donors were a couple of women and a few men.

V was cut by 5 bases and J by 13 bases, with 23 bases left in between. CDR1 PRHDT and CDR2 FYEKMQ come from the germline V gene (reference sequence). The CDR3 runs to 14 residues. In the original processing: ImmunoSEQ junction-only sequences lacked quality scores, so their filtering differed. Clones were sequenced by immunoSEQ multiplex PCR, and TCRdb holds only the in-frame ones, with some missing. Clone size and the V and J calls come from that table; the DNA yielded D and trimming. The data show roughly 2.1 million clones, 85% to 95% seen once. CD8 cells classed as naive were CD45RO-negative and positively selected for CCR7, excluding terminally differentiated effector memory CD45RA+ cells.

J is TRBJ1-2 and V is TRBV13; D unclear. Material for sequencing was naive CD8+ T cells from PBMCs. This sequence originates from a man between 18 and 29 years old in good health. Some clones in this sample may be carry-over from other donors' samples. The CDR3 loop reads CASSIRTVAAEGTF. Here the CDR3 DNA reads TGTGCCAGCAGCATAAGAACTGTGGCCGCAGAAGGCACCTTC.